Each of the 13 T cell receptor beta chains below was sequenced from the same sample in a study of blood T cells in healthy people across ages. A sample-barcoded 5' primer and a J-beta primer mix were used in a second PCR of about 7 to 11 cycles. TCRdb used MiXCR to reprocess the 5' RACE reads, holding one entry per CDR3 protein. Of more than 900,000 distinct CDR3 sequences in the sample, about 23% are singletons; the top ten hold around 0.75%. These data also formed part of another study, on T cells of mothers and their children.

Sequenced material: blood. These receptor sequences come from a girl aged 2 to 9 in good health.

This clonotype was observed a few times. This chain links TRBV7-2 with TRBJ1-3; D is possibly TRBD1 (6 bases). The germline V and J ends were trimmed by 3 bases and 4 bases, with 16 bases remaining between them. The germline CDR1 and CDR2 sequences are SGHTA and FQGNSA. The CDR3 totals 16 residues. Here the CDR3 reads CASSFVWDKSGNTIYF. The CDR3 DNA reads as TGTGCCAGCAGCTTCGTTTGGGACAAATCAGGAAACACCATATATTTT.

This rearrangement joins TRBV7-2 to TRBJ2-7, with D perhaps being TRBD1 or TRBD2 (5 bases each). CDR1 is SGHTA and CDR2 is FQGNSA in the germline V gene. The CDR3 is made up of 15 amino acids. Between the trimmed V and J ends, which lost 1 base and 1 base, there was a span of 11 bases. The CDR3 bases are TGTGCCAGCAGCTTAGGATGGGGGAAATCCTACGAGCAGTACTTC. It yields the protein CASSLGWGKSYEQYF.

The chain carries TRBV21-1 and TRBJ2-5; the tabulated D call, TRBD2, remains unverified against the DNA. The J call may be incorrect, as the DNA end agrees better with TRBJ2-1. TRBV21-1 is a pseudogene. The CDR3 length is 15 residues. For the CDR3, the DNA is TGTGCCAGCAGCAAAGGAACTAGCGAAAACAATGAGCAGTTCTTC. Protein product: CASSKGTSENNEQFF.

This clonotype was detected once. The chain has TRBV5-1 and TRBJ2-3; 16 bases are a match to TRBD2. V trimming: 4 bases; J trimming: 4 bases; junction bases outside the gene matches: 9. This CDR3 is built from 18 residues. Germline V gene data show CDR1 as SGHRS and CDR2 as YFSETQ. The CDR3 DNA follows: TGCGCCAGCAGCCCGGGACTAGCGGGAGGGCCCGTCCCAGATACGCAGTATTTT. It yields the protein CASSPGLAGGPVPDTQYF. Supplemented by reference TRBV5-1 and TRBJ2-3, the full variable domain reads KAGVTQTPRYLIKTRGQQVTLSCSPISGHRSVSWYQQTPGQGLQFLFEYFSETQRNKGNFPGRFSGRQFSNSRSEMNVSTLELGDSALYLCASSPGLAGGPVPDTQYFGPGTRLTVL.

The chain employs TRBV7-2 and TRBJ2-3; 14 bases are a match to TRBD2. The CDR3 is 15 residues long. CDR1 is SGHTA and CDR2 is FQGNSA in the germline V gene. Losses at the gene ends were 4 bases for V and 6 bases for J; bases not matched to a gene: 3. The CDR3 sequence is CASSWGLAGADTQYF. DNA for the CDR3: TGTGCCAGCAGCTGGGGACTAGCGGGAGCGGATACGCAGTATTTT. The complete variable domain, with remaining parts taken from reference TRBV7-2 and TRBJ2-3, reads GAGVSQSPSNKVTEKGKDVELRCDPISGHTALYWYRQSLGQGLEFLIYFQGNSAPDKSGLPSDRFSAERTGGSVSTLTIQRTQQEDSAVYLCASSWGLAGADTQYFGPGTRLTVL.

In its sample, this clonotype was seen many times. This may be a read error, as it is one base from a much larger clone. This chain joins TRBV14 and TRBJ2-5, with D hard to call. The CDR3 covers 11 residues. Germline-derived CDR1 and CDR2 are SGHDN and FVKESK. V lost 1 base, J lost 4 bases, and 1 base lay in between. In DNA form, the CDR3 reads TGTGCCAGCAGCCAAGCAGAGACCCAGTACTTC. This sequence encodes CASSQAETQYF.

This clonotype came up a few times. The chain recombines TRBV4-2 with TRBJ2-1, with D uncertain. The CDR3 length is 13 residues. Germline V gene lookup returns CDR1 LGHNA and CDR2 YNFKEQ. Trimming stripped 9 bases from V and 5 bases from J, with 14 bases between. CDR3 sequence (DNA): TGTGCCAGTAAAAATAATAATGACAATGAGCAGTTCTTC. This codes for CASKNNNDNEQFF.

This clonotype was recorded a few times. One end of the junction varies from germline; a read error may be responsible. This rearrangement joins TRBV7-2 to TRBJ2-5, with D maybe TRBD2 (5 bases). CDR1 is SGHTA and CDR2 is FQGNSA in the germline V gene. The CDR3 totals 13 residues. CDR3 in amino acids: CANSFVGEGTQYF. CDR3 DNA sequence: TGTGCCAACAGCTTTGTCGGCGAGGGGACCCAGTACTTC.

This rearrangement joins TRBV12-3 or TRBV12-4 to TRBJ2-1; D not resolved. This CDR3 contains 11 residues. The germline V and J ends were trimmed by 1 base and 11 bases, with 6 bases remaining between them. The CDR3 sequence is CASSLEGKQFF. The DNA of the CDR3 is TGTGCCAGCAGTTTAGAGGGCAAGCAGTTCTTC.

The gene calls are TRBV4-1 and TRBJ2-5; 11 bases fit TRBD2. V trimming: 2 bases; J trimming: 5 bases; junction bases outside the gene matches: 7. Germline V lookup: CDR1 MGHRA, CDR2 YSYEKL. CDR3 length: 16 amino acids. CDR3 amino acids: CASSQTSGRSSETQYF. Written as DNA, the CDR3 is TGCGCCAGCAGCCAAACTAGCGGGAGATCGTCGGAGACCCAGTACTTC.

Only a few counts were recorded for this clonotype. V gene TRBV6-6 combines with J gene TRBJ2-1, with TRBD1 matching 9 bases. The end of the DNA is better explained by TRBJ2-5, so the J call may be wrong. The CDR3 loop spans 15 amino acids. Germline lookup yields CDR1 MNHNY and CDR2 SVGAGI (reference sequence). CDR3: CASSCRDRDQETQYF. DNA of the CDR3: TGTGCCAGCAGTTGCCGGGACAGGGACCAAGAGACCCAGTACTTC.

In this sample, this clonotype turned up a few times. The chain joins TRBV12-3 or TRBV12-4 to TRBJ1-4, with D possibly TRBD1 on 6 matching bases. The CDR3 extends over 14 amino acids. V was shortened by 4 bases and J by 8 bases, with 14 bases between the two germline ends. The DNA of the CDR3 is TGTGCCAGCAGTTACGCGACAGGAGGGGAAAAACTGTTTTTT. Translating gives CASSYATGGEKLFF.

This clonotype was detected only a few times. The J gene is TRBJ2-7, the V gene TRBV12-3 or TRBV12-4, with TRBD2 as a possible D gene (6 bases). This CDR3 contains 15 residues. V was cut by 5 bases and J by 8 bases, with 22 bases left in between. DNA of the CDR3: TGTGCCAGCAGTCCAGCCCTTGGGACTGGTTCCAAGCAGTACTTC. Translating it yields CASSPALGTGSKQYF.